These 19 T cell receptor beta chains were all obtained from the same sample, sequenced in a study of PD-1 blockade in classical Hodgkin lymphoma. Specified time point: newly diagnosed, previously untreated cHL patient sample. Researchers report purifying CD4+ T cells from thawed PBMCs by magnetic negative selection. Profiling relied on immunoSEQ multiplex PCR, and the TCRdb table lists in-frame clones only, not all of them. The sample contains 20,000 to 25,000 clones, about 90% of which appear only once. Sequenced input: CD4+ T cells from blood. Receptors originate from a human donor with classical Hodgkin lymphoma.

The chain employs TRBV7-6 and TRBJ2-2, with 11 bases that match TRBD2. Trimming cost V 5 bases and J 3 bases; bases outside gene matches: 5. The CDR3 runs 16 residues. CDR1 and CDR2 (germline): SGHVS, FNYEAQ. The DNA for the CDR3 is TGTGCCAGCAGCCCGCCGGGACTAGCGGACACCGGGGAGCTGTTTTTT. This encodes CASSPPGLADTGELFF. Using reference TRBV7-6 and TRBJ2-2 for the parts outside the CDR3, the full variable domain is GAGVSQSPRYKVTKRGQDVALRCDPISGHVSLYWYRQALGQGPEFLTYFNYEAQQDKSGLPNDRFSAERPEGSISTLTIQRTEQRDSAMYRCASSPPGLADTGELFFGEGSRLTVL.

The chain is built from TRBV4-3 and TRBJ2-7; D may correspond to TRBD1 or TRBD2 (5 bases each). This CDR3 spans 16 amino acids. Germline V lookup: CDR1 LGHNA, CDR2 YSLEER. The V end was cut by 0 bases, the J end by 4 bases, with 16 bases between. The CDR3 sequence: CASSQDLAGDGYEQYF. CDR3 in DNA: TGCGCCAGCAGCCAAGATTTAGCCGGGGACGGATACGAGCAGTACTTC.

The rearrangement links TRBV7-2 to TRBJ1-1; no reliable D call. CDR1 and CDR2 (germline): SGHTA, FQGNSA. The V end lost 3 bases, the J end lost 4 bases, and 9 bases lay between the germline ends. The CDR3 loop spans 13 amino acids. The CDR3 DNA is TGTGCCAGCAGCTTTTCGGACCGCACTGAAGCTTTCTTT. It yields the protein CASSFSDRTEAFF.

The chain has TRBV25-1 and TRBJ1-5; maybe TRBD1 (6 bases). Trimming left V 2 bases short and J 2 bases short, with 13 bases between. The CDR3 has 16 residues. CDR1 is MGHDK and CDR2 is SYGVNS in the germline V gene. This CDR3 reads CASSEGRGQGNQPQHF. In DNA form, the CDR3 reads TGTGCCAGCAGTGAAGGGCGGGGGCAGGGCAATCAGCCCCAGCATTTT.

The chain uses TRBV20-1 and TRBJ2-7, with D hard to call. V was shortened by 3 bases and J by 1 base, with 4 bases between the two germline ends. The germline V gene has CDR1 DFQATT and CDR2 SNEGSKA (reference sequence). The CDR3 has 11 amino acids. CDR3 amino acids: CSASQSYEQYF. CDR3 bases: TGCAGTGCTAGCCAGTCCTACGAGCAGTACTTC.

The rearrangement uses TRBV5-1 and TRBJ2-3; 9 positions match TRBD1. V was pared by 3 bases and J by 6 bases, with 5 bases of the junction left unmatched. Germline V CDR1 and CDR2: SGHRS, YFSETQ. This CDR3 is 14 amino acids long. This chain's CDR3 is CASSWRDRADTQYF. The CDR3 region has the DNA TGCGCCAGCAGCTGGCGGGACAGGGCGGATACGCAGTATTTT.

The V and J genes are TRBV15 and TRBJ2-7, with D unclear. The CDR3 consists of 15 residues. CDR1 is LNHNV, CDR2 YYDKDF, per germline (reference sequence). Between the trimmed V and J ends, which lost 1 base and 2 bases, there was a span of 12 bases. DNA for the CDR3: TGTGCCACCAGCAGAGCAGCGAAAGGACCCTACGAGCAGTACTTC. Translating gives CATSRAAKGPYEQYF.

The sample holds one count of this clone. This chain uses TRBV5-1 with TRBJ2-5; tentatively, D is TRBD1 (5 bases). V was clipped by 4 bases and J by 1 base, with 11 bases between them. This CDR3 region has 14 residues. The germline gives CDR1 SGHRS, CDR2 YFSETQ. CDR3 sequence reads: CASSTRAFQETQYF. As DNA, the CDR3 is TGCGCCAGCAGCACCAGGGCTTTCCAAGAGACCCAGTACTTC. Full variable domain (rest looked up from reference TRBV5-1 and TRBJ2-5): KAGVTQTPRYLIKTRGQQVTLSCSPISGHRSVSWYQQTPGQGLQFLFEYFSETQRNKGNFPGRFSGRQFSNSRSEMNVSTLELGDSALYLCASSTRAFQETQYFGPGTRLLVL.

The count of this clone is one. The V call is TRBV11-2, the J call TRBJ1-1; 7 nucleotides match TRBD1. V was pared by 5 bases and J by 4 bases, with 7 bases of the junction left unmatched. The CDR3 is 14 residues long. The V gene's germline CDR1 is SGHAT and CDR2 FQNNGV. The CDR3 DNA follows: TGTGCCAGCAGCGCCCGACAGGGAAGCACTGAAGCTTTCTTT. Protein product: CASSARQGSTEAFF.

The CDR3 loop reads CASSEQGRQPQHF. Here the CDR3 DNA reads TGTGCCAGCAGTGAACAGGGGCGTCAGCCCCAGCATTTT. The genes are TRBV27 and TRBJ1-5; 7 nucleotides align to TRBD1. Germline V gene sequence: CDR1 MNHEY, CDR2 SMNVEV (reference sequence). CDR3 size: 13 residues. Unmatched junction bases numbered 4, after V lost 5 bases and J lost 6 bases.

The chain is built from TRBV19 and TRBJ1-5, with D unclear. This CDR3 has 17 residues. V lost 5 bases and J 9 bases, leaving 26 bases between the germline ends. Looked up from germline, CDR1 is LNHDA and CDR2 is SQIVND (reference sequence). CDR3 coding DNA: TGTGCCAGTAGTCGCTCCTTGGCGGACCATTGGCAATGGCCCCAGCATTTT. This sequence encodes CASSRSLADHWQWPQHF. The whole variable domain, remainder taken from reference TRBV19 and TRBJ1-5, is DGGITQSPKYLFRKEGQNVTLSCEQNLNHDAMYWYRQDPGQGLRLIYYSQIVNDFQKGDIAEGYSVSREKKESFPLTVTSAQKNPTAFYLCASSRSLADHWQWPQHFGDGTRLSIL.

This clone was picked up a small number of times. V and J are TRBV4-2 and TRBJ2-5; D might be TRBD1 (6 bases). The length of the CDR3 is 12 residues. V lost 0 bases, J lost 8 bases, and 7 bases lay in between. The germline V gene encodes CDR1 LGHNA and CDR2 YNFKEQ. In DNA form, the CDR3 reads TGTGCCAGCAGCCAAGAGGGGGCTACCCAGTACTTC. Amino acid sequence: CASSQEGATQYF.

Only a few counts were recorded for this clone. V and J are TRBV6-5 and TRBJ1-5; the D is unclear. The CDR3 is 13 residues long. Trimming removed 4 bases from V and 5 bases from J, with 9 bases in between. Germline CDR1 reads MNHEY; CDR2 reads SVGAGI. CDR3 DNA sequence: TGTGCCAGCAGTTTCCGACCCGATCAGCCCCAGCATTTT. Protein product: CASSFRPDQPQHF.

The chain is built from TRBV28 and TRBJ2-7; 10 bases fit TRBD1. Germline values: CDR1 MDHEN, CDR2 SYDVKM. CDR3 size: 15 residues. Unmatched junction bases numbered 8, after V lost 6 bases and J lost 3 bases. CDR3 protein: CASRDRGRKIYEQYF. CDR3 nucleotide sequence: TGTGCCAGCAGAGACAGGGGGCGAAAAATCTACGAGCAGTACTTC.

The V call is TRBV5-1, the J call TRBJ1-2; D is possibly TRBD1 (5 bases). The CDR3 covers 15 residues. Germline CDR1 reads SGHRS; CDR2 reads YFSETQ. Trimming left V 0 bases short and J 5 bases short, with 14 bases between. The CDR3 nucleotides read TGCGCCAGCAGCTTGGACCAGGGAAGGCTTTATGGCTACACCTTC. As protein: CASSLDQGRLYGYTF.

This sequence joins TRBV5-1 and TRBJ2-7; D possibly uses TRBD1 or TRBD2 (6 bases each). In germline, CDR1 is SGHRS, CDR2 YFSETQ. The CDR3 extends over 14 amino acids. V lost 9 bases, J lost 0 bases, and 16 bases lay in between. CDR3 in amino acids: CATSPGGLSYEQYF. CDR3 nucleotide sequence: TGCGCCACCTCCCCCGGGGGCCTCTCCTACGAGCAGTACTTC.

The CDR3 protein is CASREGGLNNEQFF. The CDR3 region has the DNA TGTGCCAGCAGAGAGGGGGGGCTTAACAATGAGCAGTTCTTC. The chain carries TRBV28 and TRBJ2-1, with a tentative D call TRBD2 (7 bases). Trimming cost V 6 bases and J 5 bases, with 14 bases left between them. The germline V gene encodes CDR1 MDHEN and CDR2 SYDVKM. The CDR3 has 14 amino acids.

This chain links TRBV4-3 with TRBJ2-1; 12 bases agree with TRBD2. The germline V gene encodes CDR1 LGHNA and CDR2 YSLEER. CDR3 size: 17 residues. V gave up 1 base and J gave up 1 base; unmatched junction bases: 2. The CDR3 DNA reads TGCGCCAGCAGCCAAGGACTAGCGGGGGTGTCCTACAATGAGCAGTTCTTC. Translation: CASSQGLAGVSYNEQFF.

V usage is TRBV5-1 and J usage is TRBJ2-7; D gene uncertain. The CDR3 is 15 amino acids. Trimming shortened V by 0 bases and J by 0 bases, and 10 bases separated the two germline ends. CDR1 is SGHRS, CDR2 YFSETQ, per germline. DNA of the CDR3: TGCGCCAGCAGCTTGGCTTTGACGGACTCCTACGAGCAGTACTTC. Its translation is CASSLALTDSYEQYF.